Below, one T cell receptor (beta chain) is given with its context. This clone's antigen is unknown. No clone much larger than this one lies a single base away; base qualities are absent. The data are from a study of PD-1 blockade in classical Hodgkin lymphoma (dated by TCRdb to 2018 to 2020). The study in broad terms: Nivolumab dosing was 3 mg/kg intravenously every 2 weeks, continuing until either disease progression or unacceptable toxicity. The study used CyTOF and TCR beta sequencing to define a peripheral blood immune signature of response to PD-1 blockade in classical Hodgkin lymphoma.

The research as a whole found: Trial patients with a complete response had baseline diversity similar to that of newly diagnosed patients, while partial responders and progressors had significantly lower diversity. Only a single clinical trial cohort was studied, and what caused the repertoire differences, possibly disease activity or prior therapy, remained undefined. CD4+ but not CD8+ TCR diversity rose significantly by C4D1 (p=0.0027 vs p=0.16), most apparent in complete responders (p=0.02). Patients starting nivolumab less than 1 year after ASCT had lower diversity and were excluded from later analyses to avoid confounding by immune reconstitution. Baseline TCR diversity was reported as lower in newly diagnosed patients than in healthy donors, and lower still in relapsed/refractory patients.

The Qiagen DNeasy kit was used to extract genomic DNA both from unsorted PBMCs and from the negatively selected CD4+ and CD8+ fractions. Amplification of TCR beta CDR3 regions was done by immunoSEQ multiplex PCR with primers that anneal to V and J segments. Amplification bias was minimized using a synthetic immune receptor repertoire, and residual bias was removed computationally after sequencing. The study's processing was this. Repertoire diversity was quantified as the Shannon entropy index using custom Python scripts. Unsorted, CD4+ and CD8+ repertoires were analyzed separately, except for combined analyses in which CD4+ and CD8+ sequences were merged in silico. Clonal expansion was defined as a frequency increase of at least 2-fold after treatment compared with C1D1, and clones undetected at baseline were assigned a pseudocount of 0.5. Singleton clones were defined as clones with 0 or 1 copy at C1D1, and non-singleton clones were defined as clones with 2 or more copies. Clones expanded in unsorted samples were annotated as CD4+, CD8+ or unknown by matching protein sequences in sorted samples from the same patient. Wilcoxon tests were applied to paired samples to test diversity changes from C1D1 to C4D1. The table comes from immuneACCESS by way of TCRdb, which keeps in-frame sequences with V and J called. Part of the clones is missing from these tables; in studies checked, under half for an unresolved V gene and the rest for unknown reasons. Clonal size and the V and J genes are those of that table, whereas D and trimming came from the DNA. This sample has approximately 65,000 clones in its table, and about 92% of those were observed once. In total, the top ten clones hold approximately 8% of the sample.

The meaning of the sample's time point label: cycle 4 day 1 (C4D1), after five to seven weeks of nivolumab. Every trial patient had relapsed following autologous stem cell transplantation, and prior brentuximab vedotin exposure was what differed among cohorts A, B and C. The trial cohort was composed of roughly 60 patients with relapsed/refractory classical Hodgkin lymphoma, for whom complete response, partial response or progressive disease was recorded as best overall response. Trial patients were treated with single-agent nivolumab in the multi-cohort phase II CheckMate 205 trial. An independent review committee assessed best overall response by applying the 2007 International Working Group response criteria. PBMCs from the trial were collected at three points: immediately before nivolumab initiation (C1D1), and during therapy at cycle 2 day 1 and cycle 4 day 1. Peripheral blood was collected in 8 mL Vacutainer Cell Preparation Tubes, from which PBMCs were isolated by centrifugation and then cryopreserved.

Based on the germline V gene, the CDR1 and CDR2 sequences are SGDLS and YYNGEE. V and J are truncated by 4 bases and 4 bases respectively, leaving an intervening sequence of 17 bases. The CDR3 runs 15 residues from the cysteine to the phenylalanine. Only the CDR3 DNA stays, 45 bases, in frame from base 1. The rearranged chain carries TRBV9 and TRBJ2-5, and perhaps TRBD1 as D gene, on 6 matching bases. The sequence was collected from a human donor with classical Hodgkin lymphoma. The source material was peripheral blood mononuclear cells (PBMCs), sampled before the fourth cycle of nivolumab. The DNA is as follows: TGTGCCAGCAGCCCCGACGTGGGGGCGACAGAGACCCAGTACTTC. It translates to CASSPDVGATETQYF.